The subject of this entry is one T cell receptor (beta chain). Germline V gene lookup returns CDR1 LNHDA and CDR2 SQIVND (reference sequence). This CDR3 spans 16 amino acids. The V end lost 5 bases, the J end lost 0 bases, and 16 bases lay between the germline ends. Assay used: immunoSEQ multiplex PCR; TCRdb lists only in-frame clones, some missing. The profile shows about 150,000 clones, more than 75% of them singletons. The sample originates from a study of blood T cell repertoires in COVID-19. The origin of this receptor is a man between 65 and 85 years old with acute or convalescent COVID-19. What was sequenced was peripheral blood. This chain links TRBV19 with TRBJ1-1; tentative D call: TRBD1 (5 bases). This chain's CDR3 is CASSPQRAGVNTEAFF. CDR3 in DNA: TGTGCCAGTAGTCCACAGCGGGCGGGGGTGAACACTGAAGCTTTCTTT.